This entry lists 5 T cell receptor beta chains sequenced from one sample in a study of read filtering for tumor transcriptome and immune sequencing. The library was built from 400 to 500 ng RNA with molecular barcoded adaptors for alpha/delta and beta/gamma chains. TCRdb independently ran MiXCR on the reads; one entry per CDR3 protein. The table shows about 61,000 distinct CDR3 sequences, with roughly 19% occurring only once. The sequencing sample was made of a population of CD138-negative cells sorted from bone marrow. The receptor set was obtained from a donor at least 40 years old with multiple myeloma.

This clonotype was seen only a few times. The V call is TRBV7-2, the J call TRBJ1-3; possible D gene TRBD1, 6 bases. Looked up from germline, CDR1 is SGHTA and CDR2 is FQGNSA. The CDR3 loop spans 16 amino acids. V lost 0 bases to trimming and J lost 0 bases, with 9 bases between them. The CDR3 protein is CASSLAGGLSGNTIYF. The CDR3 bases are TGTGCCAGCAGCTTAGCGGGGGGGCTCTCTGGAAACACCATATATTTT.

This clonotype was seen ten or more times. The rearrangement uses TRBV20-1 and TRBJ2-1; no reliable D call. The length of the CDR3 is 12 residues. Germline lookup yields CDR1 DFQATT and CDR2 SNEGSKA (reference sequence). V lost 2 bases and J lost 7, with 9 bases in between. In nucleotides, the CDR3 is TGCAGTGCTAGACACCAGGAGAATGAGCAGTTCTTC. It is translated as CSARHQENEQFF.

This clonotype showed up many times. The chain combines TRBV6-1 with TRBJ2-7, with 7 positions matching TRBD1. The ends lost 4 bases at V and 4 bases at J; junction bases unmatched: 4. CDR1 is MNHNS, CDR2 SASEGT, per germline. The CDR3 covers 13 residues. CDR3 in amino acids: CASSGQGHYEQYF. In nucleotides, the CDR3 is TGTGCCAGCAGTGGACAGGGACATTACGAGCAGTACTTC.

Notes on this clonotype: At one end, the junction sequence differs from germline, possibly due to a read error. This chain links TRBV29-1 with TRBJ2-3; the D gene is possibly TRBD1 (6 bases). CDR3 size: 13 residues. Germline V gene sequence: CDR1 SQVTM, CDR2 ANQGSEA. CDR3 region: CSVGDTRTDTQSF. The CDR3 region has the DNA TGCAGCGTCGGGGACACCCGCACAGATACGCAGTCTTTT.

This clonotype was recorded at least ten times. In this CDR3 the conserved last residue, phenylalanine or tryptophan, is missing, so a read error is likely. The limits of the CDR3 on the DNA are not certain, so only TCRdb's listed CDR3 is given. The CDR3 reads CSAKTDRGLGWGRL. V is TRBV20-1 and J is TRBJ2-1; the table's D gene call, TRBD1, was not cross checked with the DNA. A total of 14 residues make up the CDR3, ends included. Germline loops: CDR1 DFQATT, CDR2 SNEGSKA (reference sequence).